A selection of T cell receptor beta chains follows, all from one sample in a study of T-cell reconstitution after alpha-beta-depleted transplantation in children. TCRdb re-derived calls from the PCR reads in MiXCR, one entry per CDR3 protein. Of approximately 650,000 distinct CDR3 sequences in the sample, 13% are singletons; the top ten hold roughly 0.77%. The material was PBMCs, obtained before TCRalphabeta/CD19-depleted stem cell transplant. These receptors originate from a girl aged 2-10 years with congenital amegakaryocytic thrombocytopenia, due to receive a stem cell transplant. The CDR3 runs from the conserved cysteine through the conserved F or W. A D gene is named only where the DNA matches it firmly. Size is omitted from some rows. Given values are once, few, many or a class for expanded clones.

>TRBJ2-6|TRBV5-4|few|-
CASSTGPSSGANVLTF
TGTGCCAGCAGCACCGGCCCAAGCTCTGGGGCCAACGTCCTGACTTTC
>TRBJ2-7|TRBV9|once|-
CASIGRALYEQYF
TGTGCCAGCATCGGGAGAGCACTCTACGAGCAGTACTTC
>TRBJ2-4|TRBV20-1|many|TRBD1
CSAKTGYKNIQYF
TGCAGTGCCAAGACAGGGTACAAAAACATTCAGTACTTC
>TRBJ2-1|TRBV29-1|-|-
CSASPFGGGAYNEQFF
TGCAGCGCTTCCCCTTTTGGGGGAGGCGCCTACAATGAGCAGTTCTTC
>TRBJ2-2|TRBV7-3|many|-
CASSLTGADRELFF
TGTGCCAGCAGCTTAACGGGAGCGGACCGGGAGCTGTTTTTT
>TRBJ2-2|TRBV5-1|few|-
CASSLVTGGNTGELFF
TGCGCCAGCAGCTTGGTGACAGGTGGGAACACCGGGGAGCTGTTTTTT
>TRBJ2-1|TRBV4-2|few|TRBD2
CASSHFPGLAYNEQFF
TGTGCCAGCAGCCACTTCCCGGGACTAGCCTACAATGAGCAGTTCTTC
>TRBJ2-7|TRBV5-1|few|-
CASSASGISYEQYF
TGCGCCAGCAGCGCGTCAGGTATCTCCTACGAGCAGTACTTC
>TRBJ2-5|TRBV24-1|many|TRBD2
CATSDPLAGVEGTQYF
TGTGCCACCAGTGATCCACTAGCGGGAGTTGAGGGGACCCAGTACTTC
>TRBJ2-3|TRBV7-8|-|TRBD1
CITRTGPLTDTQYF
TGCATAACACGGACAGGGCCTTTAACAGATACGCAGTATTTT
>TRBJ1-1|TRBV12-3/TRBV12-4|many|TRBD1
CASSFGQGALMNTEAFF
TGTGCCAGCAGTTTTGGGCAGGGGGCCCTAATGAACACTGAAGCTTTCTTT
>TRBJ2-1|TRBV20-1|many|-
CSASVAGVGGVGGNEQFF
TGCAGTGCTAGTGTTGCCGGTGTGGGGGGCGTAGGCGGGAATGAGCAGTTCTTC
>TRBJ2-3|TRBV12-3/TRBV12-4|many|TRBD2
CASRREGNPDTQYF
TGTGCCAGCAGGAGGGAGGGGAACCCCGATACGCAGTATTTT
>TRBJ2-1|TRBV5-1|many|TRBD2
CASTFQAGGNEQFF
TGCGCCAGCACGTTTCAAGCGGGAGGGAATGAGCAGTTCTTC
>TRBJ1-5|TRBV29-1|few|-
CSVAEMGGQGNQPQHF
TGCAGCGTTGCGGAGATGGGGGGGCAGGGCAATCAGCCCCAGCATTTT
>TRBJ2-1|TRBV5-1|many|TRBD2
CASSLDLAGGYNEQFF
TGCGCCAGCAGCTTGGATCTAGCGGGAGGGTACAATGAGCAGTTCTTC
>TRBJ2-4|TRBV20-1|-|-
CSAREFKNIQYF
TGCAGTGCTAGAGAGTTTAAAAACATTCAGTACTTC
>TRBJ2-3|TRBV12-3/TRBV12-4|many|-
CASSPQGSSTDTQYF
TGTGCCAGCAGCCCCCAGGGGTCTAGCACAGATACGCAGTATTTT
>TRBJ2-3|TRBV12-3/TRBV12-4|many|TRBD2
CASSSLAGADTQYF
TGTGCCAGCAGTTCCCTAGCGGGGGCTGATACGCAGTATTTT
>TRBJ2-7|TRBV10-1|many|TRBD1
CASGQGTYEQYF
TGCGCCAGTGGACAGGGGACCTACGAGCAGTACTTC
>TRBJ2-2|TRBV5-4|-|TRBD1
CASSRWTGEAGELFF
TGTGCCAGCAGCCGATGGACAGGGGAGGCCGGGGAGCTGTTTTTT
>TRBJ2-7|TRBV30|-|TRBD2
CAWSLGLAGVEQYF
TGTGCCTGGAGTCTGGGACTAGCGGGTGTCGAGCAGTACTTC
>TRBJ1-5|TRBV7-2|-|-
CASSLLSDPQDQPQHF
TGTGCCAGCAGCTTACTCTCGGACCCACAAGATCAGCCCCAGCATTTT
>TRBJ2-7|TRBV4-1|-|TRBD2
CASSQAGGGEQYF
TGCGCCAGCAGCCAAGCGGGGGGTGGGGAGCAGTACTTC
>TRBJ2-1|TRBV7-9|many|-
CASSLLGQLDEQFF
TGTGCCAGCAGCTTACTTGGACAGTTGGATGAGCAGTTCTTC
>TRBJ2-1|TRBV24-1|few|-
CATSAPGSYNEQFF
TGTGCCACCAGTGCCCCCGGCTCCTACAATGAGCAGTTCTTC
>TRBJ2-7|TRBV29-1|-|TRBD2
CSAVVSGIPYEQYF
TGCAGCGCCGTTGTTAGCGGGATTCCCTACGAGCAGTACTTC
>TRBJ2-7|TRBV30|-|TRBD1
CAWSPGTVGNYEQYF
TGTGCCTGGAGTCCCGGGACAGTCGGTAACTACGAGCAGTACTTC
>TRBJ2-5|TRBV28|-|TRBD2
CASSFFGLARETQYF
TGTGCCAGCAGTTTCTTCGGACTAGCCAGGGAGACCCAGTACTTC
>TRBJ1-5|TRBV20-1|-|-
CSAALGSRSDQPQHF
TGCAGTGCCGCCCTTGGGTCCAGATCTGATCAGCCCCAGCATTTT
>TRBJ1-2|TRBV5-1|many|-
CASSPSGFSDTKGYTF
TGCGCCAGCAGTCCCTCGGGGTTTAGCGACACGAAAGGCTACACCTTC
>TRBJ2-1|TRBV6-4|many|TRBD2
CASSDQGTSGDNEQFF
TGTGCCAGCAGTGACCAAGGGACTAGCGGAGACAATGAGCAGTTCTTC
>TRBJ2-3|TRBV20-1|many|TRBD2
CSARDSGLAGHGTDTQYF
TGCAGTGCTAGAGATTCGGGACTAGCGGGACACGGAACAGATACGCAGTATTTT
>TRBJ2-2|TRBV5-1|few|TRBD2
CASSPTTQAGFYTGELFF
TGCGCCAGCAGTCCAACCACACAAGCGGGATTCTACACCGGGGAGCTGTTTTTT
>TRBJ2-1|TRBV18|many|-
CASSPGINEQFF
TGTGCCAGCTCACCGGGGATCAATGAGCAGTTCTTC
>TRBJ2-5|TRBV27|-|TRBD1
CASSSNRGIVRGETQYF
TGTGCCAGCAGTTCCAACAGGGGTATCGTAAGAGGGGAGACCCAGTACTTC
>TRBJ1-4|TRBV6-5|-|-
CASSYTAPSVEKLFF
TGTGCCAGCAGTTACACGGCACCCTCTGTTGAAAAACTGTTTTTT
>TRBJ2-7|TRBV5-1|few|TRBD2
CASSSGMTSGGYEQYF
TGCGCCAGCAGCTCCGGGATGACTAGCGGGGGCTACGAGCAGTACTTC
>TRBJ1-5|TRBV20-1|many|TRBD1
CSAIFRQGGPQHF
TGCAGTGCCATATTCAGACAGGGAGGACCCCAGCATTTT
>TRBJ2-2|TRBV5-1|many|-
CASSLNSFIGELFF
TGCGCCAGCAGCTTGAACAGCTTTATCGGGGAGCTGTTTTTT
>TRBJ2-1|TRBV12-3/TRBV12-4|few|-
CASSRSWGARDSSYNEQFF
TGTGCCAGCAGCCGAAGTTGGGGGGCGAGGGATTCCTCCTACAATGAGCAGTTCTTC
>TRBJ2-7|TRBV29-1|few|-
CSVVTDNFYEQYF
TGCAGCGTTGTAACAGACAACTTCTACGAGCAGTACTTC